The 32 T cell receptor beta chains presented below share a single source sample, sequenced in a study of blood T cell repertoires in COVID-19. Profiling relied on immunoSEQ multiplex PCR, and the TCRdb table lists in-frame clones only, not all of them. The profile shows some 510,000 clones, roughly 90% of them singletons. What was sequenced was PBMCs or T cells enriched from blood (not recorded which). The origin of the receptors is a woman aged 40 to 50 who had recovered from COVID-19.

The CDR3 nucleotides are TGTGCCAGCAGCTCCCAGCTAGCGGGAGGGGGAGCAGATACGCAGTATTTT. Protein product: CASSSQLAGGGADTQYF. This chain uses TRBV7-9 with TRBJ2-3; TRBD2 aligns across 12 bases. V shed 4 bases, J shed 4 bases, and the junction held 9 bases outside the gene matches. CDR1 SEHNR and CDR2 FQNEAQ come from the germline V gene (reference sequence). This CDR3 spans 17 amino acids.

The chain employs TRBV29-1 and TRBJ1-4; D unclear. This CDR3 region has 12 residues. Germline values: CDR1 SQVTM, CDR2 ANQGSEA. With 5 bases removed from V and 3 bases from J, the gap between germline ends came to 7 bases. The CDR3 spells CSVRESNEKLFF. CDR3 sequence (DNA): TGCAGCGTTCGAGAGTCTAATGAAAAACTGTTTTTT.

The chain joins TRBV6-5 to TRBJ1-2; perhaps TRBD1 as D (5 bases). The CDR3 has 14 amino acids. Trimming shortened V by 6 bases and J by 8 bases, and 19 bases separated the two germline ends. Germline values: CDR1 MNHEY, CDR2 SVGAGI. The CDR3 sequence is CASSDRGGRRGYTF. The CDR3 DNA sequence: TGTGCCAGCAGCGACCGCGGGGGACGCCGGGGCTACACCTTC.

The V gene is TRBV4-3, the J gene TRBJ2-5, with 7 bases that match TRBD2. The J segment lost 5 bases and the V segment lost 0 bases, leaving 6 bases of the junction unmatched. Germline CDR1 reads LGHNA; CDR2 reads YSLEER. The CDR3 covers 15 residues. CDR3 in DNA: TGCGCCAGCAGCCAAGATTGGCTAGCGGTCGAGACCCAGTACTTC. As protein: CASSQDWLAVETQYF.

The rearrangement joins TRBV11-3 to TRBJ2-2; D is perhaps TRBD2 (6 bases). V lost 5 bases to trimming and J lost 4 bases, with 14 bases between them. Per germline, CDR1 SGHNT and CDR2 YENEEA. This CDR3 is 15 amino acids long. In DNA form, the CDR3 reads TGTGCCAGCAGCGGTAGTAGCGGCGGCACCGGGGAGCTGTTTTTT. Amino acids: CASSGSSGGTGELFF.

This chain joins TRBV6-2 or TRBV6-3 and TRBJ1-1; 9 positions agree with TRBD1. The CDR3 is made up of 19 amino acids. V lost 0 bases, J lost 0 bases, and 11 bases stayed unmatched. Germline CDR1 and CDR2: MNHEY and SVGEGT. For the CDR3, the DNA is TGTGCCAGCAGTTACTCGACAACCTGGACAGGGGCCGTGAACACTGAAGCTTTCTTT. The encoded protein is CASSYSTTWTGAVNTEAFF.

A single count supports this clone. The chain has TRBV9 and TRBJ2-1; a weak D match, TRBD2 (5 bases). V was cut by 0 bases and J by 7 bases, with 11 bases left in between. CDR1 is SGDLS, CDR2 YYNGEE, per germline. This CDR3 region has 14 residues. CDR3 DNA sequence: TGTGCCAGCAGCGTAGAGGTTGAGGGTAATGAGCAGTTCTTC. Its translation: CASSVEVEGNEQFF.

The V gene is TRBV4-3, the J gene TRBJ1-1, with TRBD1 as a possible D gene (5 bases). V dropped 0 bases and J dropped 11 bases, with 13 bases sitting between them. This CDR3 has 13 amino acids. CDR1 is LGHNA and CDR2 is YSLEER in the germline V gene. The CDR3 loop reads CASSQDGGVKAFF. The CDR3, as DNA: TGCGCCAGCAGCCAAGATGGGGGGGTGAAGGCTTTCTTT.

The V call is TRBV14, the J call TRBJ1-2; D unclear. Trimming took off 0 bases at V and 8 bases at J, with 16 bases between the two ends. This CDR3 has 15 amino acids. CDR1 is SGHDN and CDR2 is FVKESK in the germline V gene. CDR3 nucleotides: TGTGCCAGCAGCCAAGACTATTTCTCCCCGCGCGGCTACACCTTC. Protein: CASSQDYFSPRGYTF.

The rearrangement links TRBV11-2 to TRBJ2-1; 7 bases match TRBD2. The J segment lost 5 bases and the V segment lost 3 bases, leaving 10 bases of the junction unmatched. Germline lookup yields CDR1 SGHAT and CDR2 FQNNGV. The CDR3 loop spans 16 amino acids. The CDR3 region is CASSFQRGAGNNEQFF. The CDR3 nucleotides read TGTGCCAGCAGCTTTCAACGAGGAGCGGGAAACAATGAGCAGTTCTTC.

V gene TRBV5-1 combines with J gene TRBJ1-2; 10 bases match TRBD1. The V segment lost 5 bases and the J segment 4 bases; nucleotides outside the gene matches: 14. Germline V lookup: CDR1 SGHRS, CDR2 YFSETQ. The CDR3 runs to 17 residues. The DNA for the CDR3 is TGCGCCAGCAGAGAGACAGGGGGCGGGATCATTGGCTATGGCTACACCTTC. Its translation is CASRETGGGIIGYGYTF.

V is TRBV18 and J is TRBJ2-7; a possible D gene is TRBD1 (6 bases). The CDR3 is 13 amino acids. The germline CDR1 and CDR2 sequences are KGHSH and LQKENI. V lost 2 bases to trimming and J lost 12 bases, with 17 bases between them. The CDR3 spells CASSPGQRLRGYF. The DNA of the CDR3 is TGTGCCAGCTCACCAGGACAGCGCCTACGAGGGTACTTC.

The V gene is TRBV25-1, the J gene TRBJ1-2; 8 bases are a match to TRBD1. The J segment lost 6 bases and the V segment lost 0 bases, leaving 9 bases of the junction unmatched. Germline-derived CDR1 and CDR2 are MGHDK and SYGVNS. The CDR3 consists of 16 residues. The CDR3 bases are TGTGCCAGCAGTGAATACGGGCAGGGGGCTTTCGATGGCTACACCTTC. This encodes CASSEYGQGAFDGYTF.

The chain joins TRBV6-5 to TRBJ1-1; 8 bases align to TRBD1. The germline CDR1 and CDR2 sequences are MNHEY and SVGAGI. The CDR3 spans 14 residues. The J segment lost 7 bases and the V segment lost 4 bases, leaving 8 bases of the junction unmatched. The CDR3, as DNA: TGTGCCAGCAGTTCCATCGACAGGGGACGTGAAGCTTTCTTT. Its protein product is CASSSIDRGREAFF.

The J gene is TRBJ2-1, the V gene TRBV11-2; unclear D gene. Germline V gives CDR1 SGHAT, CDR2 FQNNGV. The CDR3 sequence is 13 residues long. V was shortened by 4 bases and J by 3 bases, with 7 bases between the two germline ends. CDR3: CASSYHGYNEQFF. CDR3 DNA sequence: TGTGCCAGCAGCTACCACGGCTACAATGAGCAGTTCTTC.

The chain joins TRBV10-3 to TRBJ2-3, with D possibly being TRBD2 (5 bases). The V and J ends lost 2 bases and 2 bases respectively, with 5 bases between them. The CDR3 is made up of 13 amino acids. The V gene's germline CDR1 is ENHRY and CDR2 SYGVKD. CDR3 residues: CAISELATDTQYF. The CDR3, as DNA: TGTGCCATCAGTGAGCTAGCCACAGATACGCAGTATTTT.

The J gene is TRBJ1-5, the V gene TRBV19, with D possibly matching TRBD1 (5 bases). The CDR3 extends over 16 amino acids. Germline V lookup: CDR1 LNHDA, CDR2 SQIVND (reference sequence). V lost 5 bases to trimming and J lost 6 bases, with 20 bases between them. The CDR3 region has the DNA TGTGCCAGTAGTCGATACGTGGGGGGGTTCGCTCAGCCCCAGCATTTT. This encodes CASSRYVGGFAQPQHF.

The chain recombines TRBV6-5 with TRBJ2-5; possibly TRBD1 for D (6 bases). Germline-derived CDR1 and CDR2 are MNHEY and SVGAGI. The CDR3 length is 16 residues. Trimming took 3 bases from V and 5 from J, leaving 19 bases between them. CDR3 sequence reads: CASSYSAEPGGETQYF. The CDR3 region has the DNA TGTGCCAGCAGTTATTCGGCTGAGCCTGGGGGCGAGACCCAGTACTTC.

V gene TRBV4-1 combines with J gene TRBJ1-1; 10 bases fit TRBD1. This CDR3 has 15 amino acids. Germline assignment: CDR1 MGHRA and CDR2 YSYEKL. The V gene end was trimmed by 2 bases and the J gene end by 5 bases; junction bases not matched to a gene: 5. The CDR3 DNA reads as TGCGCCAGCAGCCAACTGACAGGGGGCGAGACTGAAGCTTTCTTT. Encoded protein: CASSQLTGGETEAFF.

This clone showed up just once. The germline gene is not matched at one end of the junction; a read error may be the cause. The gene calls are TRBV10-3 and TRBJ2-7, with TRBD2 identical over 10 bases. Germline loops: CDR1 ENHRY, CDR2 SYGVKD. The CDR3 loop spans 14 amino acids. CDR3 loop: CAIRPSGSSDEQYF. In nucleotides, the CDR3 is TGTGCCATCAGGCCTAGCGGGAGCTCCGACGAGCAGTACTTC.

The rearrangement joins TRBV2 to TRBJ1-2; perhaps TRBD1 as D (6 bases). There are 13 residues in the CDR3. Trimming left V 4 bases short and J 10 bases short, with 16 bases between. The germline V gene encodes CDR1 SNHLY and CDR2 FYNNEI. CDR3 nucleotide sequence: TGTGCCAGCAGTGTTGTAAGGGGGTCCCACTACACCTTC. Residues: CASSVVRGSHYTF.

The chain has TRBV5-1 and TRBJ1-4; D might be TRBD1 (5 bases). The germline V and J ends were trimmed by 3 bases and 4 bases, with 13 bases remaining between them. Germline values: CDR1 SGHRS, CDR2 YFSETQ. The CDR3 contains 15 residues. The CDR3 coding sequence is TGCGCCAGCAGCTCGGGGACTGTCGATAATGAAAAACTGTTTTTT. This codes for CASSSGTVDNEKLFF.

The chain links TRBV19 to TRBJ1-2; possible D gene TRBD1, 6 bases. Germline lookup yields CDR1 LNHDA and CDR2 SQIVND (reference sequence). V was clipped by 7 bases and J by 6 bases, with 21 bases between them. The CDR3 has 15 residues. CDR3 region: CASTTVGTSGNGYTF. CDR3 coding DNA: TGTGCCAGTACCACCGTTGGGACATCGGGTAATGGCTACACCTTC.

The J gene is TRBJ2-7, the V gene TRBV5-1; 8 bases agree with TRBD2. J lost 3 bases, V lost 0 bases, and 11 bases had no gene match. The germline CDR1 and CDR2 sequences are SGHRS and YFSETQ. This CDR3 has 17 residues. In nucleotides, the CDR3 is TGCGCCAGCAGCTTGGGTCCCAGCGGGAGTAAGGGCTACGAGCAGTACTTC. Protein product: CASSLGPSGSKGYEQYF.

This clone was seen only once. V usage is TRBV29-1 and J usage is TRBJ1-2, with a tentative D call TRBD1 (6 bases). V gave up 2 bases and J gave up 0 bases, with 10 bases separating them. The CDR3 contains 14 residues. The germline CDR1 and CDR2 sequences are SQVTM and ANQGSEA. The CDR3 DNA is TGCAGCGTTGAACGGGACACCTCTAACTATGGCTACACCTTC. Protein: CSVERDTSNYGYTF. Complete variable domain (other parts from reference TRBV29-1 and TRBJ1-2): SAVISQKPSRDICQRGTSLTIQCQVDSQVTMMFWYRQQPGQSLTLIATANQGSEATYESGFVIDKFPISRPNLTFSTLTVSNMSPEDSSIYLCSVERDTSNYGYTFGSGTRLTVV.

In DNA form, the CDR3 reads TGCAGCGTAGCTAAATTACAGGCTAACTATGGCTACACCTTC. Its protein product is CSVAKLQANYGYTF. This chain joins TRBV29-1 and TRBJ1-2; TRBD1 is a possible D gene (5 bases). Germline lookup yields CDR1 SQVTM and CDR2 ANQGSEA. With 6 bases removed from V and 0 bases from J, the gap between germline ends came to 14 bases. CDR3 length: 14 amino acids. Supplemented by reference TRBV29-1 and TRBJ1-2, the full variable domain reads SAVISQKPSRDICQRGTSLTIQCQVDSQVTMMFWYRQQPGQSLTLIATANQGSEATYESGFVIDKFPISRPNLTFSTLTVSNMSPEDSSIYLCSVAKLQANYGYTFGSGTRLTVV.

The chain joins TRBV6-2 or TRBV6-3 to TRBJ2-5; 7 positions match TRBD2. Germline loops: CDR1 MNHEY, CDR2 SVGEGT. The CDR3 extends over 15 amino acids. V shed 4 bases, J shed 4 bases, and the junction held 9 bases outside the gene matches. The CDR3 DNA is TGTGCCAGCAGTTTGGGATCGGGGAGGGGAGAGACCCAGTACTTC. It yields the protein CASSLGSGRGETQYF.

CDR3 coding DNA: TGTGCCAGCAGTTTATCGATAACGGGGGGCAATCAGCCCCAGCATTTT. Translated, it gives CASSLSITGGNQPQHF. This chain joins TRBV27 and TRBJ1-5; a weak D match, TRBD1 (5 bases). This CDR3 has 16 residues. The germline V gene encodes CDR1 MNHEY and CDR2 SMNVEV (reference sequence). V dropped 0 bases and J dropped 2 bases, with 11 bases sitting between them.

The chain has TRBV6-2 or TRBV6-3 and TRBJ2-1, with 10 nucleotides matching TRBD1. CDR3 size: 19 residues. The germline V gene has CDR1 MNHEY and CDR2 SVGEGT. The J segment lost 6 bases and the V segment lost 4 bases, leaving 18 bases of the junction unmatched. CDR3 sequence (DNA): TGTGCCAGCAGTTCTCGAGGGAGGGGACAGGGGTATGCAGGCAATGAGCAGTTCTTC. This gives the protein CASSSRGRGQGYAGNEQFF.

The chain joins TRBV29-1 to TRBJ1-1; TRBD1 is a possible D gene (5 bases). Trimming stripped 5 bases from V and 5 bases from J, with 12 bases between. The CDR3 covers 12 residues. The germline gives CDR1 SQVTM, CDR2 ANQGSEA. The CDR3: CSVSGRSTEAFF. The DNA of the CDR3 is TGCAGCGTTTCAGGGAGGTCAACTGAAGCTTTCTTT.

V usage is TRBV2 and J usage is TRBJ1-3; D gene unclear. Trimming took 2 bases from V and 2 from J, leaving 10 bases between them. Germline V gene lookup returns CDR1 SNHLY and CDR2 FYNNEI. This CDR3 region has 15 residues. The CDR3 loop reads CASSEWSVPGNTIYF. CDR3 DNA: TGTGCCAGCAGTGAATGGTCGGTTCCTGGAAACACCATATATTTT. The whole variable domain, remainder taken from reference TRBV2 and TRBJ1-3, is EPEVTQTPSHQVTQMGQEVILRCVPISNHLYFYWYRQILGQKVEFLVSFYNNEISEKSEIFDDQFSVERPDGSNFTLKIRSTKLEDSAMYFCASSEWSVPGNTIYFGEGSWLTVV.

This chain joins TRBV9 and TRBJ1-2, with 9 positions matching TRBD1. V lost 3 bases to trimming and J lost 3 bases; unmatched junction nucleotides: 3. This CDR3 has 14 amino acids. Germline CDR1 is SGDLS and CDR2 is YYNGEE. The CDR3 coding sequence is TGTGCCAGCAGCGAGGGACAGGGTTACTATGGCTACACCTTC. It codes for CASSEGQGYYGYTF.